The 7 T cell receptor beta chains reported below all come from one sample, sequenced in a study of blood T cell repertoires in COVID-19. The data were produced by immunoSEQ multiplex PCR, yet TCRdb's version contains in-frame clones alone and is incomplete. The sample records 240,000 or so clones, around four fifths being singletons. Input material: peripheral blood. These receptors all stem from a woman of 80 years or more with acute or convalescent COVID-19.

This clone was recorded only once. The chain carries TRBV28 and TRBJ1-1, with D possibly being TRBD1 (6 bases). V was pared by 6 bases and J by 0 bases, with 14 bases between. Germline V CDR1 and CDR2: MDHEN, SYDVKM. This CDR3 contains 15 residues. CDR3 sequence reads: CASSEGGSLNTEAFF. CDR3 DNA sequence: TGTGCCAGCAGCGAGGGGGGGTCCCTGAACACTGAAGCTTTCTTT. Complete variable domain (other parts from reference TRBV28 and TRBJ1-1): DVKVTQSSRYLVKRTGEKVFLECVQDMDHENMFWYRQDPGLGLRLIYFSYDVKMKEKGDIPEGYSVSREKKERFSLILESASTNQTSMYLCASSEGGSLNTEAFFGQGTRLTVV.

The genes are TRBV6-1 and TRBJ1-5; 7 nucleotides match TRBD1. The CDR3 is made up of 15 amino acids. The junction had 4 bases not matched to a gene; V was cut back by 3 bases and J by 2 bases. The germline gives CDR1 MNHNS, CDR2 SASEGT. The CDR3 loop reads CASSDPGGGNQPQHF. CDR3 nucleotides: TGTGCCAGCAGTGACCCAGGGGGAGGCAATCAGCCCCAGCATTTT.

This rearrangement joins TRBV3-1 (or the pseudogene TRBV3-2) to TRBJ2-1, with 10 positions matching TRBD2. The CDR3 covers 15 residues. Germline V gives CDR1 LGHDT, CDR2 YNNKEL (reference sequence). The V segment lost 4 bases and the J segment 4 bases; nucleotides outside the gene matches: 4. The CDR3 spells CASSPWTSGYNEQFF. DNA of the CDR3: TGTGCCAGCAGCCCCTGGACTAGCGGATACAATGAGCAGTTCTTC.

This sequence joins TRBV7-9 and TRBJ2-5; perhaps TRBD2 as D (5 bases). The CDR3 loop spans 16 amino acids. V lost 5 bases and J lost 4, with 20 bases in between. The germline gives CDR1 SEHNR, CDR2 FQNEAQ (reference sequence). The chain's CDR3 is CASSHGPSGRGETQYF. Written as DNA, the CDR3 is TGTGCCAGCAGCCATGGCCCCTCCGGACGGGGAGAGACCCAGTACTTC.

This clone was detected once. The rearrangement uses TRBV10-3 and TRBJ2-7, with 8 bases matching TRBD1. V shed 0 bases and J 5 bases; nucleotides not matched to a gene: 6. CDR3 length: 15 residues. Germline V gene data show CDR1 as ENHRY and CDR2 as SYGVKD. The CDR3 is CAISESDRVRDEQYF. The CDR3 region has the DNA TGTGCCATCAGTGAGTCGGACAGGGTCCGTGACGAGCAGTACTTC.

The rearrangement links TRBV9 to TRBJ1-4; D possibly corresponds to TRBD1 (5 bases). The CDR3 is 16 amino acids. V shed 3 bases and J shed 1 base, with 13 bases lying between them. CDR1 is SGDLS, CDR2 YYNGEE, per germline. In DNA, the CDR3 is TGTGCCAGCAGCGGTGGGTTGGGGGGAACTAATGAAAAACTGTTTTTT. It yields the protein CASSGGLGGTNEKLFF. Full variable domain (missing parts from reference TRBV9 and TRBJ1-4): DSGVTQTPKHLITATGQRVTLRCSPRSGDLSVYWYQQSLDQGLQFLIQYYNGEERAKGNILERFSAQQFPDLHSELNLSSLELGDSALYFCASSGGLGGTNEKLFFGSGTQLSVL.

The chain couples TRBV6-2 or TRBV6-3 to TRBJ2-5; D unclear. The length of the CDR3 is 13 residues. Germline assignment: CDR1 MNHEY and CDR2 SVGEGT. Trimming took 2 bases from V and 4 from J, leaving 8 bases between them. The CDR3 loop reads CASSYLGPETQYF. DNA of the CDR3: TGTGCCAGCAGTTACCTGGGCCCAGAGACCCAGTACTTC.